The next 30 T cell receptor beta chains were all read from a single sample in a study of regulatory T cells in long-lasting Graves disease. Investigators prepared the TCR beta libraries by applying iRepertoire HTBI primers and Arm-PCR of CDR3 regions. Each CDR3 protein is one row after TCRdb ran MiXCR on the multiplex PCR reads. The table lists roughly 410,000 distinct CDR3 sequences, over 12% of them singletons, with roughly 7.7% in the top ten. Time point noted: newly diagnosed GD, antithyroid drugs for less than 3 months. Scientists built the TCR library using RNA that was extracted from PBMCs. This sample was shared with a second study, whose subject was T cells in Graves' hyperthyroidism and ophthalmopathy.

Sequencing was performed on peripheral blood mononuclear cells (PBMCs), taken at new diagnosis, from a patient treated with antithyroid drugs. The receptors were gathered from a woman in her thirties or forties with Graves disease.

In this sample, this clonotype turned up a few times. The chain recombines TRBV6-1 with TRBJ2-2, with 7 bases matching TRBD2. The CDR3 is 14 residues long. Losses at the gene ends were 6 bases for V and 7 bases for J; bases not matched to a gene: 8. CDR1 and CDR2 (germline): MNHNS, SASEGT. The CDR3 protein is CASRGGSIVGELFF. In DNA, the CDR3 is TGTGCCAGCAGGGGCGGGAGTATCGTCGGGGAGCTGTTTTTT.

This clonotype was seen more than once but under ten times. The V and J genes are TRBV27 and TRBJ2-7, with D tentatively TRBD2 (6 bases). Trimming shortened V by 3 bases and J by 4 bases, and 16 bases separated the two germline ends. From germline, CDR1 is MNHEY and CDR2 SMNVEV (reference sequence). CDR3 length: 15 residues. CDR3: CASSFSWGGGYEQYF. CDR3 nucleotides: TGTGCCAGCAGTTTCTCTTGGGGTGGAGGGTACGAGCAGTACTTC.

This clonotype was seen many times. The CDR3 spells CASGTGETDTQYF. The CDR3 DNA is TGTGCCAGCGGGACAGGGGAAACAGATACGCAGTATTTT. The chain couples TRBV11-3 to TRBJ2-3; TRBD1 aligns across 10 bases. V dropped 8 bases and J dropped 3; count of bases not matched to a gene: 2. The CDR3 runs to 13 residues. The germline V gene encodes CDR1 SGHNT and CDR2 YENEEA.

This clonotype was counted a single time. The chain couples TRBV20-1 to TRBJ2-5; 10 bases align to TRBD2. J gave up 3 bases and V 1 base, and 8 bases lay outside the gene matches. CDR1 is DFQATT and CDR2 is SNEGSKA in the germline V gene (reference sequence). This CDR3 region has 16 residues. The CDR3 nucleotides are TGCAGTGCTAGAGTTTCCCTAGCGGGAGTAGAAGAGACCCAGTACTTC. Translating it yields CSARVSLAGVEETQYF.

Regarding this clonotype: This may be a read error, as it is one base from a much larger clone. V and J are TRBV12-3 or TRBV12-4 and TRBJ2-3, with 9 nucleotides matching TRBD2. The CDR3 loop spans 17 amino acids. DNA for the CDR3: TGTGCCAGCAGTTCGGCCCCTCAGACTAGCGGCACAGATGCGCAGTATTTT. It translates to CASSSAPQTSGTDAQYF.

This clonotype was picked up many times. The V call is TRBV28, the J call TRBJ1-5; D perhaps matches TRBD1 (6 bases). The ends were cut back, 6 bases at V and 6 bases at J, with 12 bases in the middle. Per the germline V gene, CDR1 is MDHEN and CDR2 is SYDVKM. The CDR3 is 13 amino acids. The CDR3 nucleotides read TGTGCCAGCAGCGAGGGGGGCGGTCAGCCCCAGCATTTT. Its protein product is CASSEGGGQPQHF.

The chain couples TRBV24-1 to TRBJ1-5, with D maybe TRBD1 (5 bases). The CDR3 is 14 residues long. CDR1 and CDR2 from the germline V gene are KGHDR and SFDVKD. V lost 2 bases, J lost 7 bases, and 11 bases lay in between. CDR3 nucleotide sequence: TGTGCCACCAGTGATTCAGGGCTCATCCAGCCCCAGCATTTT. It is translated as CATSDSGLIQPQHF.

This clonotype came up many times. The chain uses TRBV2 and TRBJ2-7; D is perhaps TRBD2 (5 bases). V lost 8 bases and J lost 2, with 10 bases in between. CDR1 and CDR2 from the germline V gene are SNHLY and FYNNEI. The CDR3 runs to 12 residues. This CDR3 is CASRGGPYEQYF. DNA for the CDR3: TGTGCCAGCCGAGGAGGCCCCTACGAGCAGTACTTC.

About this clonotype: A much larger clone differs from this one at a single base, so this may be a read error. V and J are TRBV29-1 and TRBJ2-3, with 7 nucleotides matching TRBD2. V lost 4 bases, J lost 14 bases, and 9 bases stayed unmatched. Per germline, CDR1 SQVTM and CDR2 ANQGSEA. The CDR3 has 11 amino acids. The CDR3 sequence: CSVGAGPSTYF. In DNA form, the CDR3 reads TGCAGCGTTGGAGCGGGGCCTAGTACGTATTTT.

This clonotype was seen at least ten times. This chain uses TRBV27 with TRBJ2-7, with TRBD2 matching 8 bases. The germline gives CDR1 MNHEY, CDR2 SMNVEV (reference sequence). Germline trimming cut 1 base from V and 3 bases from J; bases unmatched to any gene: 8. This CDR3 is built from 16 residues. CDR3 nucleotides: TGTGCCAGCAGTTTATTCCTAGGTAGCGGGGACTACGAGCAGTACTTC. Residues: CASSLFLGSGDYEQYF.

This chain uses TRBV6-1 with TRBJ1-1; D possibly corresponds to TRBD1 (6 bases). The CDR3 has 16 residues. V was shortened by 0 bases and J by 1 base, with 12 bases between the two germline ends. Germline V gene data show CDR1 as MNHNS and CDR2 as SASEGT. CDR3 amino acids: CASSEARWTENTEAFF. The CDR3 DNA follows: TGTGCCAGCAGTGAAGCCAGGTGGACAGAGAACACTGAAGCTTTCTTT.

The sample holds a few counts of this clonotype. V usage is TRBV20-1 and J usage is TRBJ2-5; D is unresolved. Trimming removed 4 bases from V and 5 bases from J, with 11 bases in between. The CDR3 has 12 amino acids. From germline, CDR1 is DFQATT and CDR2 SNEGSKA (reference sequence). CDR3: CSAMVGPETQYF. The CDR3 DNA reads as TGCAGTGCTATGGTGGGCCCGGAGACCCAGTACTTC.

The chain joins TRBV7-9 to TRBJ2-5; 10 bases map to TRBD2. The length of the CDR3 is 19 residues. Germline values: CDR1 SEHNR, CDR2 FQNEAQ (reference sequence). V lost 0 bases, J lost 2 bases, and 12 bases stayed unmatched. CDR3 nucleotide sequence: TGTGCCAGCAGCTTAGCGCGGCTAGCGGGAGAGTCGTTACAAGAGACCCAGTACTTC. Translation gives CASSLARLAGESLQETQYF.

This clonotype was detected many times. This chain links TRBV10-3 with TRBJ2-7; D is undetermined. The CDR3 is 12 residues long. Trimming cost V 2 bases and J 5 bases, with 7 bases left between them. CDR1 and CDR2 (germline): ENHRY, SYGVKD. The CDR3 coding sequence is TGTGCCATCAGTGAGGCCCTCAACGAGCAGTACTTC. Residues: CAISEALNEQYF.

This clonotype was counted at least ten times. The J gene is TRBJ2-7, the V gene TRBV5-1; 11 bases agree with TRBD2. The germline V gene encodes CDR1 SGHRS and CDR2 YFSETQ. The CDR3 spans 18 residues. With V trimmed by 0 bases and J by 3 bases, 11 bases remained unmatched. The CDR3 loop reads CASSLGLAGIRRVYEQYF. The CDR3 coding sequence is TGCGCCAGCAGCTTGGGACTAGCGGGGATCCGCCGGGTCTACGAGCAGTACTTC.

This clonotype was detected many times. The chain recombines TRBV7-9 with TRBJ1-1, with D hard to call. Trimming shortened V by 1 base and J by 8 bases, and 11 bases separated the two germline ends. The CDR3 totals 13 residues. Germline V gene sequence: CDR1 SEHNR, CDR2 FQNEAQ (reference sequence). The CDR3 region is CASSLGQAEEAFF. In nucleotides, the CDR3 is TGTGCCAGCAGCTTAGGCCAGGCGGAGGAAGCTTTCTTT.

Ten or more counts support this clonotype. The chain combines TRBV3-1 with TRBJ1-4, with TRBD1 as a possible D gene (5 bases). The CDR3 totals 15 residues. V gave up 0 bases and J gave up 4 bases, with 9 bases separating them. Looked up from germline, CDR1 is LGHDT and CDR2 is YNNKEL (reference sequence). CDR3 nucleotides: TGTGCCAGCAGCCAAGAGGGCAGGGTTAATGAAAAACTGTTTTTT. Protein: CASSQEGRVNEKLFF.

Points on this clonotype: A far larger clone differs by one base, so this is likely a read error. The chain couples TRBV6-2 or TRBV6-3 to TRBJ2-4; D remains ambiguous. This CDR3 is built from 14 residues. Germline lookup yields CDR1 MNHEY and CDR2 SVGEGT. The CDR3 nucleotides are TGTGCCAGCAGTGAAATGTCAACGGCTGCGAGGCGGTTCTTC. Amino acid sequence: CASSEMSTAARRFF.

The genes are TRBV24-1 and TRBJ2-3; D gene ambiguous. Germline V CDR1 and CDR2: KGHDR, SFDVKD. This CDR3 is 14 amino acids long. The V end lost 7 bases, the J end lost 3 bases, and 13 bases lay between the germline ends. CDR3 DNA: TGTGCCACCAGGAGCGCCAGAGAGACAGATACGCAGTATTTT. Amino acid sequence: CATRSARETDTQYF.

This chain uses TRBV11-2 with TRBJ1-3; 7 bases are a match to TRBD1. Germline V lookup: CDR1 SGHAT, CDR2 FQNNGV. There are 17 residues in the CDR3. V was pared by 1 base and J by 2 bases, with 8 bases of the junction left unmatched. CDR3: CASSLGDRAVPGNTIYF. CDR3 coding DNA: TGTGCCAGCAGCTTAGGTGACAGGGCCGTTCCTGGAAACACCATATATTTT.

The chain is built from TRBV6-9 and TRBJ2-1, with D maybe TRBD1 (5 bases). The germline V gene encodes CDR1 MNHGY and CDR2 SVAAGI. V lost 2 bases and J lost 6, with 8 bases in between. The CDR3 length is 13 residues. CDR3 nucleotide sequence: TGTGCCAGCAGTTATACAGGTAGCAATGAGCAGTTCTTC. The encoded protein is CASSYTGSNEQFF.

The chain recombines TRBV4-1 with TRBJ2-1, with TRBD1 as a possible D gene (5 bases). The V gene's germline CDR1 is MGHRA and CDR2 YSYEKL. V was trimmed by 4 bases and J by 5 bases, leaving 18 bases between them. The CDR3 loop spans 16 amino acids. CDR3 DNA: TGCGCCAGCAGCCGGCCAGCACAGGACCCTAACAATGAGCAGTTCTTC. This translates into CASSRPAQDPNNEQFF.

This clonotype was recorded many times. The chain recombines TRBV5-5 with TRBJ2-1, with a tentative D call TRBD2 (5 bases). CDR1 is SGHKS and CDR2 is YYEKEE in the germline V gene (reference sequence). The length of the CDR3 is 16 residues. V was clipped by 4 bases and J by 4 bases, with 18 bases between them. The CDR3 sequence is CASSPLRAGAYNEQFF. The CDR3 DNA sequence: TGTGCCAGCAGCCCCTTGAGGGCGGGTGCGTACAATGAGCAGTTCTTC. Full variable domain (rest looked up from reference TRBV5-5 and TRBJ2-1): DAGVTQSPTHLIKTRGQQVTLRCSPISGHKSVSWYQQVLGQGPQFIFQYYEKEERGRGNFPDRFSARQFPNYSSELNVNALLLGDSALYLCASSPLRAGAYNEQFFGPGTRLTVL.

The chain carries TRBV7-8 and TRBJ2-1; 10 nucleotides agree with TRBD2. This CDR3 is 16 amino acids long. J was trimmed by 6 bases and V by 5 bases; bases with no gene match: 10. Germline CDR1 reads SGHVS; CDR2 reads FQNEAQ. CDR3 residues: CASSPPLRLAGNEQFF. The CDR3 bases are TGTGCCAGCAGCCCACCCCTTCGACTAGCGGGCAATGAGCAGTTCTTC. The whole variable domain, remainder taken from reference TRBV7-8 and TRBJ2-1, is GAGVSQSPRYKVAKRGQDVALRCDPISGHVSLFWYQQALGQGPEFLTYFQNEAQLDKSGLPSDRFFAERPEGSVSTLKIQRTQQEDSAVYLCASSPPLRLAGNEQFFGPGTRLTVL.

This clonotype has ten or more counts. The V gene is TRBV7-2, the J gene TRBJ2-1; no definite D call. CDR1 and CDR2 from the germline V gene are SGHTA and FQGNSA. This CDR3 has 13 residues. V was pared by 1 base and J by 7 bases, with 8 bases between. The DNA of the CDR3 is TGTGCCAGCAGCTTAGGATTACCAAATGAGCAGTTCTTC. Residues: CASSLGLPNEQFF.

The chain recombines TRBV7-2 with TRBJ2-7; D is unresolved. The CDR3 is made up of 13 amino acids. Germline CDR1 is SGHTA and CDR2 is FQGNSA. Deletions cut 5 bases from V and 3 bases from J, with 11 bases between. CDR3 sequence: CASSHPVVYEQYF. CDR3 DNA sequence: TGTGCCAGCAGCCACCCAGTAGTCTACGAGCAGTACTTC. Filled out from reference TRBV7-2 and TRBJ2-7, the complete variable domain reads GAGVSQSPSNKVTEKGKDVELRCDPISGHTALYWYRQSLGQGLEFLIYFQGNSAPDKSGLPSDRFSAERTGGSVSTLTIQRTQQEDSAVYLCASSHPVVYEQYFGPGTRLTVT.

CDR3 coding DNA: TGTGCCAGCAGCGTAATTGGCGGGTTCAGCTCCTACAATGAGCAGTTCTTC. Protein sequence: CASSVIGGFSSYNEQFF. The rearrangement uses TRBV9 and TRBJ2-1, with D tentatively TRBD2 (5 bases). V was pared by 1 base and J by 0 bases, with 14 bases between. CDR1 is SGDLS and CDR2 is YYNGEE in the germline V gene. CDR3 size: 17 residues.

Concerning this clonotype itself: Being one base from a much bigger clone, this may be a read error. This chain connects TRBV5-1 to TRBJ2-5; D unresolved. The CDR3 loop spans 13 amino acids. The germline gives CDR1 SGHRS, CDR2 YFSETQ. CDR3: CASGLGYQETQYF. As DNA, the CDR3 is TGCGCCAGCGGCCTCGGATACCAGGAGACCCAGTACTTC.

This clonotype came up a few times. This chain connects TRBV7-9 to TRBJ2-7; 8 bases are shared with TRBD1. V gave up 4 bases and J gave up 3 bases; unmatched junction bases: 5. The CDR3 has 14 residues. Germline V gene data show CDR1 as SEHNR and CDR2 as FQNEAQ (reference sequence). The CDR3, as DNA: TGTGCCAGCAGCTCACAGGGGGTCCTCTACGAGCAGTACTTC. Protein sequence: CASSSQGVLYEQYF.

This clonotype showed up many times. The V and J genes are TRBV7-3 and TRBJ2-3; D call uncertain. CDR1 SGHTA and CDR2 FQGTGA come from the germline V gene. CDR3 length equals 14 residues. V was clipped by 4 bases and J by 0 bases, with 8 bases between them. The CDR3 sequence is CASSSPSSTDTQYF. CDR3 nucleotides: TGTGCCAGCAGCTCCCCCTCAAGCACAGATACGCAGTATTTT.